What follows is one T cell receptor (beta chain) and its context. Its antigen is currently unknown. This specimen belongs to a study of T cell responses to AZD1222 COVID-19 vaccine. Study summary: Second doses at about 4 or about 12 weeks were pooled. General study points: Baseline seropositivity characterized only a handful of AZD1222 recipients. Reportedly, close to half of spike-specific TCRs are directed against unmutated variant regions. CD4 TCRs covered the whole spike, strongest at regions 160-218 and 743-854.

Germline V gene lookup returns CDR1 MNHEY and CDR2 SVGAGI. V was pared by 5 bases and J by 1 base, with 7 bases between. The CDR3 loop spans 13 amino acids. Using immunoSEQ multiplex PCR, the repertoire was profiled, and TCRdb retains in-frame clones only, with some absent. The sample includes around 180,000 clones, roughly 92% of them seen just once. The sequencing here drew on peripheral blood, taken on day 0 of AZD1222 vaccination. The V gene is TRBV6-5, the J gene TRBJ2-3, with D possibly being TRBD2 (5 bases). The TCR originated in an adult in good health. The DNA of the CDR3 is TGTGCCAGCAGTATTAGCGGCACAGATACGCAGTATTTT. Protein product: CASSISGTDTQYF.